The following is a T cell receptor beta chain sequence with its context. The antigen is not known. It was with a sample-barcoded 5' primer and a J-beta primer mix that a second PCR of roughly 6 to 11 cycles was run. TCRdb ran MiXCR on the 5' RACE reads and lists one entry per CDR3 protein. This table has fewer than 950,000 distinct CDR3 sequences, 40% to 65% appearing once. This record belongs to a study of blood T cells in healthy people across ages. Study-level points and caveats: In older individuals, TCR beta diversity per million T cells was lower, falling roughly linearly with age. Unknown donor CMV status possibly confounded expanded clonotype changes.

CDR1 MNHEY and CDR2 SMNVEV come from the germline V gene (reference sequence). The CDR3 consists of 15 residues. In each sample, at least 6 million PBMCs were isolated. The extraction recovered at least 5 micrograms of total RNA per sample. Sequenced input: blood. The V gene is TRBV27, the J gene TRBJ2-4, with no clear D. The DNA end is more similar to TRBJ2-7, so the J call may be wrong. This TCR was recovered from a man older than 75 in good health. The CDR3 protein is CASSDGTHAPYEQYF. The CDR3 DNA reads TGTGCCAGCAGTGATGGTACCCATGCCCCCTACGAGCAGTACTTC.